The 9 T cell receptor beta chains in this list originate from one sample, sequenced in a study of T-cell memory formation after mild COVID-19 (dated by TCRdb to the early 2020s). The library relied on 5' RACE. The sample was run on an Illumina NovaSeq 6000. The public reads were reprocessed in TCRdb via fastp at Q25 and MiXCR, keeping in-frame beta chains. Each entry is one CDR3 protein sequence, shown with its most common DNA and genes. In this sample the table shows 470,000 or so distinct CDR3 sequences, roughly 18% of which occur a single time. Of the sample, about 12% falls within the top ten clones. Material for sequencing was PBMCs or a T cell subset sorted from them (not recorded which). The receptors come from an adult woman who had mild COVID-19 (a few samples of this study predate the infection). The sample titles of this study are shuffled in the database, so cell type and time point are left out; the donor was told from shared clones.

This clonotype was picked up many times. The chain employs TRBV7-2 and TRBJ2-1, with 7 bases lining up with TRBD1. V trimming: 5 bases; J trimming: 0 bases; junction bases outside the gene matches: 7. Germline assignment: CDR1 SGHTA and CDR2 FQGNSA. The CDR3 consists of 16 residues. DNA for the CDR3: TGTGCCAGCAGCAGACTCCGGGACAGCTCCTACAATGAGCAGTTCTTC. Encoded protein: CASSRLRDSSYNEQFF. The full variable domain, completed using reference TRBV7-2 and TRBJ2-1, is GAGVSQSPSNKVTEKGKDVELRCDPISGHTALYWYRQSLGQGLEFLIYFQGNSAPDKSGLPSDRFSAERTGGSVSTLTIQRTQQEDSAVYLCASSRLRDSSYNEQFFGPGTRLTVL.

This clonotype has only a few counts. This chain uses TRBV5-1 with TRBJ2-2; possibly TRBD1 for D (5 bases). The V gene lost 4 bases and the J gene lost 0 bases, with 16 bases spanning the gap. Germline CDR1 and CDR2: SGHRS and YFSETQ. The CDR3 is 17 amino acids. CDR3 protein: CASSPTGSSPNTGELFF. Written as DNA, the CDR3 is TGCGCCAGCAGCCCTACAGGTAGTTCGCCGAACACCGGGGAGCTGTTTTTT.

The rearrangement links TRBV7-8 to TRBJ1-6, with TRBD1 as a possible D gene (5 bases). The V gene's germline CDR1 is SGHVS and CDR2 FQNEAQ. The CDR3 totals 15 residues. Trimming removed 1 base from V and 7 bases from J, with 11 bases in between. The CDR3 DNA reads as TGTGCCAGCAGCTTAGTGGGAGGGGTAAATTCACCCCTCCACTTT. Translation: CASSLVGGVNSPLHF.

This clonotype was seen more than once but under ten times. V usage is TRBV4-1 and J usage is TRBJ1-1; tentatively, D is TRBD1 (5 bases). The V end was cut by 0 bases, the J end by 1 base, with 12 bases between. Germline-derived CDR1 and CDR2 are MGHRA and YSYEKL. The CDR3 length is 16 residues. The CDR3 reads CASSQETLRGNTEAFF. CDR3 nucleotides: TGCGCCAGCAGCCAAGAGACGCTGAGGGGGAACACTGAAGCTTTCTTT.

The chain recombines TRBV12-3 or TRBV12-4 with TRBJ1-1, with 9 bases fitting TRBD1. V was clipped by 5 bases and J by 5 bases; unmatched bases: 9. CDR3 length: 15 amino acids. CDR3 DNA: TGTGCCAGCAGTCGGAAACAGGGGGCGAGGACTGAAGCTTTCTTT. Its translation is CASSRKQGARTEAFF.

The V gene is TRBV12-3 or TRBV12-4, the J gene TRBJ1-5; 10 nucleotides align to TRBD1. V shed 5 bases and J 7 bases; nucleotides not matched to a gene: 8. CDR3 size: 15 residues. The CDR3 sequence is CASSATGGRRQPQHF. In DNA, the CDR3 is TGTGCCAGCAGTGCGACAGGGGGCAGGAGGCAGCCCCAGCATTTT.

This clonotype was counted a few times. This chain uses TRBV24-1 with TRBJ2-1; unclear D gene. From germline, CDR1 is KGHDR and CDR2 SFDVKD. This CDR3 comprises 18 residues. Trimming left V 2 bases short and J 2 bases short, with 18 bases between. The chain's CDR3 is CATSDYSTPGSAYNEQFF. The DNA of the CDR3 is TGTGCCACCAGTGATTATAGCACCCCCGGATCCGCCTACAATGAGCAGTTCTTC.

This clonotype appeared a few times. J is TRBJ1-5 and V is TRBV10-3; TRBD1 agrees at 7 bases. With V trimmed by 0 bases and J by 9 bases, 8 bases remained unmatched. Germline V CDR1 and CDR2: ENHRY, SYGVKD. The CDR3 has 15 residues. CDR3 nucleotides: TGTGCCATCAGTGAGTCCAGGACAGGCGATCGGCCCCAGCATTTT. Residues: CAISESRTGDRPQHF.

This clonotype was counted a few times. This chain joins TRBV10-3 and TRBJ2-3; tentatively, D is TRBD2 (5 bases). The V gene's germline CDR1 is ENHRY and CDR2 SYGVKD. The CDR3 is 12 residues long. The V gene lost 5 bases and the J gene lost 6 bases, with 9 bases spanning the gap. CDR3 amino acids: CAISPPGDTQYF. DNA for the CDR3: TGTGCCATCAGTCCACCGGGGGATACGCAGTATTTT.